These T cell receptor beta chains were read from a single sample in a study of blood T cell repertoires in COVID-19. The method was immunoSEQ multiplex PCR; TCRdb's version includes in-frame clones alone and lacks a portion of them. In the table there are 200,000 to 250,000 clones, around 75% of which are singletons. Source material: peripheral blood. The origin of the receptors is a human donor in a cohort sampled during active COVID-19. CDR3s include the opening cysteine and the closing phenylalanine or tryptophan. The D gene is left open where the match is weak. Some rows have no size entry. The others give once, few or many, or a class for an expanded clone.

cdr3_nt cdr3_aa d_call j_call v_call clone_size
TGTGCCAGCAGCCAAGGGGGCCCTTACTCCTACGAGCAGTACTTC CASSQGGPYSYEQYF - TRBJ2-7 TRBV3-1/TRBV3-2 once
TGTGCCAGCAGTGACATTAGGGCAGGGATACAGTTCTTC CASSDIRAGIQFF - TRBJ2-1 TRBV6-4 -
TGTGCCAGCAGCAAAGGACAGGGGGCGCGTATGCCCACTGAAGCTTTCTTT CASSKGQGARMPTEAFF TRBD1 TRBJ1-1 TRBV5-6 -
TGTGCCAGCAGCCCTCGGACTGATCCTAATGAAAAACTGTTTTTT CASSPRTDPNEKLFF - TRBJ1-4 TRBV4-2 -
TGTGCCAGCAGCCCAGCGGGGGGGAGAACTGAAGCTTTCTTT CASSPAGGRTEAFF - TRBJ1-1 TRBV7-2 -
TGTGCCAGTAGTCCCCTCGCAACTAGCGGGACAACCTACGAGCAGTACTTC CASSPLATSGTTYEQYF TRBD2 TRBJ2-7 TRBV19 -
TGTGCCAGCAGCTTTCTTTTATCCCTAAGGGACAGCCTCTATGGCTACACCTTC CASSFLLSLRDSLYGYTF TRBD1 TRBJ1-2 TRBV7-9 -
TGTGCCAGCAGTTATTCCCGGGTGTCGGGCACTGAAGCTTTCTTT CASSYSRVSGTEAFF - TRBJ1-1 TRBV6-5 once
TGCGCCAGCGGGGCACGCTCTTACGAGCAGTACTTC CASGARSYEQYF - TRBJ2-7 TRBV10-1 -
TGTGCCAGCTCACCTCTCGACAGGAACACTGAAGCTTTCTTT CASSPLDRNTEAFF - TRBJ1-1 TRBV18 -
TGTGCCAGCAGCGTCACCGGGACAGAGTACGAGCAGTACTTC CASSVTGTEYEQYF TRBD1 TRBJ2-7 TRBV7-3 few
TGTGCCAGCAGTTTAGGTTCTGTTGGACACGAAGGGGCCCAGTACTTC CASSLGSVGHEGAQYF - TRBJ2-5 TRBV28 -
TGTGCCAGTAGTCCGGGGACTAGCGGGAGGGTTGACGAGCAGTACTTC CASSPGTSGRVDEQYF TRBD2 TRBJ2-7 TRBV19 -
TGTGCCAGTGGCGCCACGGGAGAGACCCAGTACTTC CASGATGETQYF - TRBJ2-5 TRBV19 -
TGTGCCTTCGGAGACTCCTACGAGCAGTACTTC CAFGDSYEQYF - TRBJ2-7 TRBV3-1/TRBV3-2 medium-sized
TGTGCCAGCAGTTACAAACTGGTCGATGAGCAGTTCTTC CASSYKLVDEQFF - TRBJ2-1 TRBV6-5 -
TGTGCCAGCAGCCGGGAGAGGCTGGACTATGGCTACACCTTC CASSRERLDYGYTF - TRBJ1-2 TRBV28 -
TGTGCCAGCAGCTTACCGCGGACTAGCGGGCGTTCCGAGCAGTACTTC CASSLPRTSGRSEQYF TRBD2 TRBJ2-7 TRBV7-9 -
TGTGCCAGCAGCGAGACAGTGATGAACACTGAAGCTTTCTTT CASSETVMNTEAFF - TRBJ1-1 TRBV13 -
TGTGCCAGCAGTTACTCTAGCGGGAGAGCCTACGAGCAGTACTTC CASSYSSGRAYEQYF TRBD2 TRBJ2-7 TRBV6-5 -
TGTGCCACCAGTGTAGCGGGCGGAACCTACGAGCAGTACTTC CATSVAGGTYEQYF TRBD2 TRBJ2-7 TRBV15 -
TGTGCCAGCATCGAGGGCCCCCAGGCGGGCACTGAAGCTTTCTTT CASIEGPQAGTEAFF - TRBJ1-1 TRBV5-4 -
TGTGCCAGCAGCTTTTGGACAGGGGGGTATGGCTACACCTTC CASSFWTGGYGYTF TRBD1 TRBJ1-2 TRBV7-3 -
TGTGCCAGCAGCCCCCGGACTAGCCACAATGAGCAGTTCTTC CASSPRTSHNEQFF TRBD2 TRBJ2-1 TRBV9 -
TGTGCCAGCAGCGTAGGGCGGGAGTACCAAGAGACCCAGTACTTC CASSVGREYQETQYF TRBD2 TRBJ2-5 TRBV9 -
TGCGCCAGCAGCCCTCGACAGGGGGCCCACGAGCAGTACTTC CASSPRQGAHEQYF TRBD1 TRBJ2-7 TRBV4-3 many
TGTGCCAGCAGCTCGAGTAGCTCCTACGAGCAGTACTTC CASSSSSSYEQYF - TRBJ2-7 TRBV13 once
TGCGCCAGCAGCCAAGATAGAAGCGGCTACGAGCAGTACTTC CASSQDRSGYEQYF - TRBJ2-7 TRBV4-3 -
TGTGCCAGCAGCCAATTTGAATCCGGGACACATAACACTGAAGCTTTCTTT CASSQFESGTHNTEAFF - TRBJ1-1 TRBV4-2 -
TGTGCCACCGGGACAGGGCCCCTTGAGCAGTACTTC CATGTGPLEQYF TRBD1 TRBJ2-7 TRBV10-3 -
TGTGCCAGCAGCTTTCCAGGAGGGGGCTACACCTTC CASSFPGGGYTF - TRBJ1-2 TRBV5-6 -
TGTGCCAGCAGTTTAGTCGTGACAGCTCCTTATGGCTACACCTTC CASSLVVTAPYGYTF - TRBJ1-2 TRBV28 -
TGTGCCAGCAGCTTAGCGTGGAGGGAAGAGACCCAGTACTTC CASSLAWREETQYF - TRBJ2-5 TRBV7-2 -
TGTGCCAGCAGTTTGCGGACAGTTGGGCAGTTCTTC CASSLRTVGQFF - TRBJ2-1 TRBV28 once
TGTGCCAGCAGCCAAGATCTTAGAAACAATCAGCCCCAGCATTTT CASSQDLRNNQPQHF - TRBJ1-5 TRBV3-1/TRBV3-2 -
TGTGCCAGCAGCTTGAGAGGGTATGGCTACACCTTC CASSLRGYGYTF - TRBJ1-2 TRBV5-6 -
TGTGCCAGCACCGCGGGGCACAGGAACACCGGGGAGCTGTTTTTT CASTAGHRNTGELFF - TRBJ2-2 TRBV28 many
TGCGCCAGCAGGCTAGGGACTTATAATGAAAAACTGTTTTTT CASRLGTYNEKLFF - TRBJ1-4 TRBV5-1 -
TGTGCCAGTAGTATCGGGACAAATTTCTATGGCTACACCTTC CASSIGTNFYGYTF - TRBJ1-2 TRBV19 few
TGTGCCAGTAGTCGAGCGGGGTCTGGGGCCAACGTCCTGACTTTC CASSRAGSGANVLTF TRBD2 TRBJ2-6 TRBV19 -
TGTGCCAGCAGTCCACCCGGGTATGGCTATGGCTACACCTTC CASSPPGYGYGYTF - TRBJ1-2 TRBV6-5 -
TGTGCCAGCAGCTTAGATAACACCGTTTTCGCCTACGAGCAGTACTTC CASSLDNTVFAYEQYF - TRBJ2-7 TRBV11-2 few
TGTGCCAGCAGTCCCCTCCTGACTAGCGGGGGGGCGGGCGAGCAGTACTTC CASSPLLTSGGAGEQYF TRBD2 TRBJ2-7 TRBV27 once
TGTGCCAGCAGGGCGCCCGGGAGCAATCAGCCCCAGCATTTT CASRAPGSNQPQHF - TRBJ1-5 TRBV28 -
TGTGCCAGCAGCCTGGGGACTAGCGTGAGGTCAGACCGAGAGACCCAGTACTTC CASSLGTSVRSDRETQYF TRBD2 TRBJ2-5 TRBV11-3 -
TGTGCCAGCTCACCACAACAGGGGGCAACCTACAATGAGCAGTTCTTC CASSPQQGATYNEQFF TRBD1 TRBJ2-1 TRBV18 -
TGCGCCAGCAGCCAAGGGGCTAGCGGGAGGGCTGGCGGGGAGCTGTTTTTT CASSQGASGRAGGELFF TRBD2 TRBJ2-2 TRBV4-3 -
TGTGCCAGCAGTTTACAAACAGGGTCTGTGCAGCCCCAGCATTTT CASSLQTGSVQPQHF - TRBJ1-5 TRBV28 -
TGCGCCAGCAGCTTGGGTGGCCCAGATACGCAGTATTTT CASSLGGPDTQYF - TRBJ2-3 TRBV5-1 -
TGTGCCAGCAGCTTCGTGCCTTCGGGACTAGGGGGGGGAGAGACCCAGTACTTC CASSFVPSGLGGGETQYF TRBD2 TRBJ2-5 TRBV7-9 -
TGCGCCAGCAGCCAAGAAAGGGACAGGGACTATGGCTACACCTTC CASSQERDRDYGYTF TRBD1 TRBJ1-2 TRBV4-3 few
TGTGCCACCAGCAGAGAAAGGAGGGATACGTTCTTC CATSRERRDTFF - TRBJ2-1 TRBV15 -
TGTGCCAGCAGCGCGGGGGACAGGGGGTCCGGAAACACCATATATTTT CASSAGDRGSGNTIYF TRBD1 TRBJ1-3 TRBV9 -
TGTGCCACCAGTGAATCCGGGACAGGAAAGGAGACCCAGTACTTC CATSESGTGKETQYF TRBD1 TRBJ2-5 TRBV24-1 -
TGTGCCAGCAGCCAAGGTTTTCAGATTGAAGCTTTCTTT CASSQGFQIEAFF - TRBJ1-1 TRBV3-1/TRBV3-2 few
TGTGCCAGTAGTCAGGGGTCGTGGGATCAGCCCCAGCATTTT CASSQGSWDQPQHF - TRBJ1-5 TRBV19 -
TGTGCCAGCAGCATGACAGGGTACTCCTACGAGCAGTACTTC CASSMTGYSYEQYF TRBD1 TRBJ2-7 TRBV7-2 -
TGTGCCAGCAGCTCGTGGACAGGGATCTACGAGCAGTACTTC CASSSWTGIYEQYF TRBD1 TRBJ2-7 TRBV7-8 -
TGTGCCAGCAGCTTGGGATCTACAGGGAACTATGGCTACACCTTC CASSLGSTGNYGYTF - TRBJ1-2 TRBV7-2 -
TGCGCCAGCTCGGGACTAGCTGACAATGAGCAGTTCTTC CASSGLADNEQFF TRBD2 TRBJ2-1 TRBV5-1 -